One and the same sample provided the 8 T cell receptor beta chains below, sequenced in a study of CD8 T cells in ankylosing spondylitis. Study-level results: Ankylosing spondylitis blood appeared to be characterized by a TCR beta motif of eight highly homologous variants.

Using its own MiXCR run on the 5' RACE reads, TCRdb lists one record per CDR3 protein. The table records fewer than 550,000 distinct CDR3 sequences, over 4% of them present only once. These receptors' antigens are unknown. Sequencing was done on a sample of blood, either unsorted or a sorted T cell fraction (not recorded which). Receptors originate from a male donor with ankylosing spondylitis.

This clonotype was observed a few times. The chain uses TRBV6-5 and TRBJ2-5, with a weak D call TRBD2 (8 bases). Germline CDR1 is MNHEY and CDR2 is SVGAGI. This CDR3 has 16 amino acids. V gave up 4 bases and J gave up 9 bases, with 24 bases separating them. CDR3 region: CASSSSGQAAGRAQYF. The CDR3 DNA follows: TGTGCCAGCAGTTCCTCAGGACAGGCCGCCGGGAGGGCCCAGTACTTC.

This clonotype was seen at least ten times. This rearrangement joins TRBV6-1 to TRBJ1-2; 8 bases agree with TRBD1. Germline V gene sequence: CDR1 MNHNS, CDR2 SASEGT. V shed 3 bases, J shed 2 bases, and the junction held 5 bases outside the gene matches. The CDR3 is made up of 15 amino acids. CDR3 nucleotides: TGTGCCAGCAGTGATACAGGGGGTTTGAACTATGGCTACACCTTC. Encoded protein: CASSDTGGLNYGYTF.

This clonotype appeared many times. This chain links TRBV24-1 with TRBJ2-1, with D perhaps matching TRBD2 (8 bases). Germline V gene lookup returns CDR1 KGHDR and CDR2 SFDVKD. The length of the CDR3 is 13 residues. V lost 7 bases to trimming and J lost 9 bases, with 15 bases between them. CDR3: CATRRGDSFEQFF. The CDR3 region has the DNA TGTGCCACCAGGCGGGGGGACAGTTTTGAGCAGTTCTTC.

This clonotype has a count of ten or more. The chain uses TRBV10-3 and TRBJ2-5; D tentatively reads TRBD1 or TRBD2 (6 bases each). V shed 0 bases and J shed 1 base, with 12 bases lying between them. Germline loops: CDR1 ENHRY, CDR2 SYGVKD. This CDR3 has 16 amino acids. CDR3: CAISESKGGPQETQYF. In DNA form, the CDR3 reads TGTGCCATCAGTGAGTCGAAAGGGGGGCCCCAAGAGACCCAGTACTTC.

This clonotype was seen many times. The chain combines TRBV6-1 with TRBJ2-2, with 9 bases lining up with TRBD1. The CDR3 spans 15 residues. CDR1 is MNHNS, CDR2 SASEGT, per germline. The J segment lost 5 bases and the V segment lost 7 bases, leaving 8 bases of the junction unmatched. As DNA, the CDR3 is TGTGCCAGCATGGGGGGGACAGGGTTAACCGGGGAGCTGTTTTTT. Translation gives CASMGGTGLTGELFF.

This clonotype was detected a few times. CDR3 protein: CASSLDRDRAYEQYF. The CDR3 DNA is TGTGCCAGCAGCTTAGACCGGGACAGGGCCTACGAGCAGTACTTC. The chain couples TRBV7-2 to TRBJ2-7; 9 nucleotides agree with TRBD1. The V and J ends lost 1 base and 2 bases, in that order; junction bases with no gene match: 3. The CDR3 spans 15 residues. Germline CDR1 reads SGHTA; CDR2 reads FQGNSA.

This clonotype was detected ten times or more. The rearrangement joins TRBV28 to TRBJ2-1, with 8 positions matching TRBD1. The CDR3 is made up of 16 amino acids. The V gene end was trimmed by 2 bases and the J gene end by 2 bases; junction bases not matched to a gene: 5. In germline, CDR1 is MDHEN, CDR2 SYDVKM. DNA of the CDR3: TGTGCCAGCAGTTTACTTAGACAGGGGACCTACAATGAGCAGTTCTTC. Residues: CASSLLRQGTYNEQFF. The variable domain in full, completed from reference TRBV28 and TRBJ2-1, reads DVKVTQSSRYLVKRTGEKVFLECVQDMDHENMFWYRQDPGLGLRLIYFSYDVKMKEKGDIPEGYSVSREKKERFSLILESASTNQTSMYLCASSLLRQGTYNEQFFGPGTRLTVL.

This clonotype came up many times. The V gene is TRBV7-2, the J gene TRBJ1-2; perhaps TRBD1 as D (6 bases). The CDR3 is 16 residues long. The V end was cut by 2 bases, the J end by 4 bases, with 17 bases between. Per germline, CDR1 SGHTA and CDR2 FQGNSA. In DNA, the CDR3 is TGTGCCAGCAGCTTATCGGTCACAGGGAGTAGCTATGGCTACACCTTC. Translation: CASSLSVTGSSYGYTF.